The rows below give T cell receptor beta chains drawn from one sample of a study of OX40 agonist ivuxolimab in advanced cancers. The repertoire was sequenced with immunoSEQ multiplex PCR; TCRdb's copy has only in-frame clones and lacks some. The sample lists 60,000 to 70,000 clones, 83% occurring once. This material consisted of CD4+ or CD8+ T cells sorted from blood, taken in a trial of the OX40 agonist ivuxolimab. The receptors shown here come from an adult with an advanced solid tumor such as melanoma, head and neck, liver or kidney cancer. Both conserved end residues are part of each CDR3. D genes are given only for firm matches. The size of a clone is reported for some rows only, either as once, few or many, or as a class for expanded clones.

v_call,j_call,clone_size,d_call,cdr3_aa,cdr3_nt
TRBV10-3,TRBJ2-1,-,-,CAITDRDYNEQFF,TGTGCCATCACCGACCGGGACTACAATGAGCAGTTCTTC
TRBV7-9,TRBJ2-1,-,TRBD1,CASSPGQGDNEQFF,TGTGCCAGCAGCCCGGGACAGGGCGACAATGAGCAGTTCTTC
TRBV6-6,TRBJ2-7,-,TRBD1,CASKTGQGPYEQYF,TGTGCCAGCAAGACGGGACAGGGGCCCTACGAGCAGTACTTC
TRBV6-5,TRBJ2-1,-,-,CASSPPDWPDQFF,TGTGCCAGCAGCCCCCCCGACTGGCCCGACCAGTTCTTC
TRBV5-1,TRBJ2-7,-,-,CASSLRPDVTSYEQYF,TGCGCCAGCAGCTTGAGGCCGGACGTTACCTCCTACGAGCAGTACTTC
TRBV19,TRBJ2-5,-,TRBD1,CASLNTGDQETQYF,TGTGCCAGTCTCAATACAGGGGACCAAGAGACCCAGTACTTC
TRBV11-3,TRBJ1-1,-,-,CASSLESVNTEAFF,TGTGCCAGCAGCCTAGAGAGTGTGAACACTGAAGCTTTCTTT
TRBV5-6,TRBJ2-7,-,TRBD2,CASSFFSGEQYF,TGCGCCAGCAGCTTCTTTAGCGGGGAGCAGTACTTC
TRBV28,TRBJ2-7,-,TRBD2,CASSPGLAGGSLRWAYEQYF,TGTGCCAGCAGCCCCGGACTAGCGGGAGGGTCGTTGCGTTGGGCCTACGAGCAGTACTTC
TRBV15,TRBJ2-3,-,-,CATSREVQRTDTQYF,TGTGCCACCAGCAGGGAGGTCCAACGCACAGATACGCAGTATTTT
TRBV29-1,TRBJ2-7,-,TRBD2,CSLGGLAGFYEQYF,TGCAGTTTAGGGGGACTAGCGGGATTTTACGAGCAGTACTTC
TRBV5-4,TRBJ2-3,-,-,CASSLVEALGTDTQYF,TGTGCCAGCAGCTTGGTCGAAGCCTTGGGCACAGATACGCAGTATTTT
TRBV29-1,TRBJ2-3,-,TRBD1,CSVRDRVATDTQYF,TGCAGCGTACGCGACAGGGTTGCCACAGATACGCAGTATTTT
TRBV14,TRBJ2-2,medium-sized,-,CASSQGTFLGVSTGELFF,TGTGCCAGCAGCCAAGGCACGTTCTTAGGGGTGAGCACCGGGGAGCTGTTTTTT
TRBV28,TRBJ1-5,-,-,CASSLYLQGGGGGNQPQHF,TGTGCCAGCAGTTTATATCTTCAAGGCGGAGGGGGAGGCAATCAGCCCCAGCATTTT
TRBV7-6,TRBJ2-1,-,TRBD2,CASSARLAGGVPFF,TGTGCCAGCAGCGCGCGGCTAGCGGGGGGGGTGCCGTTCTTC
TRBV12-1,TRBJ2-3,few,-,CASSFGIAESTDTQYF,TGTGCCAGCAGCTTTGGGATAGCGGAGAGCACAGATACGCAGTATTTT
TRBV9,TRBJ2-5,-,TRBD2,CASSVAASGGYQETQYF,TGTGCCAGCAGCGTAGCTGCTAGCGGGGGGTACCAAGAGACCCAGTACTTC
TRBV7-3,TRBJ1-5,once,-,CASLRWTASYSNQPQHF,TGTGCCAGCCTAAGATGGACGGCGTCTTATAGCAATCAGCCCCAGCATTTT
TRBV6-6,TRBJ1-1,many,-,CASSWPLNRVGTEAFF,TGTGCCAGCAGTTGGCCACTTAACAGGGTGGGCACTGAAGCTTTCTTT
TRBV6-5,TRBJ2-1,-,TRBD2,CASSYRTSGRDNEQFF,TGTGCCAGCAGTTACAGGACTAGCGGGAGGGACAATGAGCAGTTCTTC
TRBV11-3,TRBJ1-1,-,-,CASSLVRGSTEAFF,TGTGCCAGCAGCTTAGTGCGGGGGTCCACTGAAGCTTTCTTT
TRBV28,TRBJ1-2,-,-,CASSLSGPTNYGYTF,TGTGCCAGCAGTTTGTCCGGGCCTACTAACTATGGCTACACCTTC
TRBV13,TRBJ2-1,-,-,CASSLEPRADEQFF,TGTGCCAGCAGCTTAGAGCCCCGGGCGGATGAGCAGTTCTTC
TRBV11-3,TRBJ2-7,-,-,CASSLLTNSYEQYF,TGTGCCAGCAGCTTATTAACGAATTCCTACGAGCAGTACTTC
TRBV7-3,TRBJ2-3,-,TRBD2,CASSLISGTTDTQYF,TGTGCCAGCAGCTTAATTAGCGGGACCACAGATACGCAGTATTTT
TRBV11-2,TRBJ2-4,-,-,CASSLESGQNIQYF,TGTGCCAGCAGCCTGGAGAGTGGACAAAACATTCAGTACTTC
TRBV11-1,TRBJ2-1,-,-,CASSHVARASGWGYNEQFF,TGTGCCAGCAGCCACGTTGCTAGGGCTTCAGGCTGGGGGTACAATGAGCAGTTCTTC
TRBV7-2,TRBJ2-1,-,TRBD2,CASSSWGLGTSVNNEQFF,TGTGCCAGCAGCTCTTGGGGGCTCGGGACTAGCGTGAACAATGAGCAGTTCTTC
TRBV18,TRBJ2-5,-,TRBD2,CASSPQTSGQETQYF,TGTGCCAGCTCACCCCAAACTAGCGGTCAAGAGACCCAGTACTTC
TRBV11-3,TRBJ2-2,-,-,CASSLVRGGGELFF,TGTGCCAGCAGCTTAGTACGTGGGGGCGGGGAGCTGTTTTTT
TRBV19,TRBJ1-5,few,-,CASRSGQPQHF,TGTGCCAGTAGGTCGGGTCAGCCCCAGCATTTT
TRBV27,TRBJ2-5,-,-,CASSLGSAQETQYF,TGTGCCAGCAGTTTAGGGTCAGCCCAAGAGACCCAGTACTTC
TRBV11-2,TRBJ2-7,-,-,CASSLDSFQGREQYF,TGTGCCAGCAGCTTAGATTCTTTCCAGGGAAGGGAGCAGTACTTC
TRBV6-5,TRBJ2-5,-,TRBD1,CASSYSQGEWETQYF,TGTGCCAGCAGTTACTCACAGGGGGAATGGGAGACCCAGTACTTC
TRBV19,TRBJ1-5,-,-,CASSIGRGNQPQHF,TGTGCCAGTAGTATAGGTCGTGGCAATCAGCCCCAGCATTTT
TRBV13,TRBJ1-4,-,TRBD1,CASSLGQGATGTRKLFF,TGTGCCAGCAGCTTAGGACAGGGGGCCACGGGTACGAGAAAACTGTTTTTT
TRBV7-2,TRBJ1-1,-,-,CASSLSPQGTEAFF,TGTGCCAGCAGCTTATCTCCCCAGGGGACTGAAGCTTTCTTT
TRBV19,TRBJ2-4,-,-,CASSIGAKNIQYF,TGTGCCAGTAGTATCGGGGCCAAAAACATTCAGTACTTC
TRBV5-1,TRBJ1-1,few,-,CASSLERGMGTEAFF,TGCGCCAGCAGCTTGGAGCGGGGAATGGGGACTGAAGCTTTCTTT